This T cell receptor (beta chain) was sequenced in a study of T cells in Graves' hyperthyroidism and ophthalmopathy. Overall study context: Peripheral blood was taken when the disease was first diagnosed, before any treatment began. General observations from the study: Most thyroid clonotypes that were expanded above 0.001 also turned up in blood. The model's output predicted ophthalmopathy at a median of roughly 6.9 months prior to onset.

This clonotype has ten or more counts. Its matching antigen is unknown. Amplification targeted TCR beta CDR3 regions from RNA transcripts. The study used the HTBI primer set for a first-round RT-PCR of the TCR CDR3. TCRdb redid the calling of the multiplex PCR reads with MiXCR, one entry per CDR3 protein. The sample shows roughly 100,000 distinct CDR3 sequences, about 45% of them seen only once. The source of this sequence is a man in his forties or fifties with Graves' hyperthyroidism. The sequenced sample consisted of blood.

The CDR3 loop is CASSLGRGNYEQYF. As DNA, the CDR3 is TGTGCCAGCAGTTTGGGCAGGGGAAACTACGAGCAGTACTTC. The chain joins TRBV27 to TRBJ2-7; D is possibly TRBD1 (6 bases). Germline-derived CDR1 and CDR2 are MNHEY and SMNVEV (reference sequence). This CDR3 spans 14 amino acids. The V and J ends lost 3 bases and 3 bases respectively, with 12 bases between them.